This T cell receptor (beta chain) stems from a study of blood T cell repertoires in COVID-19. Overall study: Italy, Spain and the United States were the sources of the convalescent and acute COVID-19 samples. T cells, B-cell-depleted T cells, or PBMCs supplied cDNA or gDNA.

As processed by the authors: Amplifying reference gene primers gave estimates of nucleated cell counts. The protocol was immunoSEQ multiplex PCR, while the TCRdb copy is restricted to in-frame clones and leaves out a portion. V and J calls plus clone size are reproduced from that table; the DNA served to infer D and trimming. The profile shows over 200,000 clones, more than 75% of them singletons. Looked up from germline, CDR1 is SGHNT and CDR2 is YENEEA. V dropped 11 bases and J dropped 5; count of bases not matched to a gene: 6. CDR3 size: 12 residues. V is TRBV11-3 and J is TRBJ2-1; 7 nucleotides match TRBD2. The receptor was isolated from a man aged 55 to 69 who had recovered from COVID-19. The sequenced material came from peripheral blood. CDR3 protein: CAGGGSDNEQFF. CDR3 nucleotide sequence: TGTGCCGGGGGGGGATCGGACAATGAGCAGTTCTTC.